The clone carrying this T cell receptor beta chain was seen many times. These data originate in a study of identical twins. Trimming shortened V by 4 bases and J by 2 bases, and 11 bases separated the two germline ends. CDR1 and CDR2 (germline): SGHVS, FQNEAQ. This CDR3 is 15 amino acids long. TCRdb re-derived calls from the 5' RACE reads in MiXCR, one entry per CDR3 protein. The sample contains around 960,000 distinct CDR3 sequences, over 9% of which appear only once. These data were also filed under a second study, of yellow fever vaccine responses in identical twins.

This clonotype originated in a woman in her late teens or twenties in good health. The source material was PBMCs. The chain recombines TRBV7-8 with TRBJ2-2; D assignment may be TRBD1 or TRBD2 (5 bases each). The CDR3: CASSSRGGNTGELFF. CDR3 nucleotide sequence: TGTGCCAGCAGCTCCCGGGGCGGCAACACCGGGGAGCTGTTTTTT.